This T cell receptor (beta chain) comes out of a study of long-term antiretroviral therapy in people with HIV. Treatment locations for all participants with HIV were in the United States. V was shortened by 6 bases and J by 3 bases, with 5 bases between the two germline ends. This CDR3 has 11 amino acids. Germline CDR1 MNHNS, CDR2 SASEGT. Regarding this clone: Its specificity is not known.

Study conclusions and caveats: Diversity remained lower than transplant donor controls, even though it increased after ART. In the period from about 2003 to 2017, blood was collected, possibly under older ART regimens.

The assay, immunoSEQ v3.0, was run at survey level. TCRdb's copy holds only in-frame clones and misses some; the assay was immunoSEQ multiplex PCR. The sample yields about 30,000 clones, around 96% seen once. The source of this sequence is a man aged 25-40 years with HIV. The gene calls are TRBV6-1 and TRBJ1-1; D is uncertain. The input for sequencing was unsorted PBMCs, taken more than 6 years after starting antiretroviral therapy. The CDR3 region has the DNA TGTGCCAGCAGGGACTACACTGAAGCTTTCTTT. Translating gives CASRDYTEAFF.